Each of the 16 T cell receptor beta chains below was sequenced from the same sample in a study of cytomegalovirus exposure and HLA in healthy donors. With 60 Vbeta and 13 Jbeta primers, the PCR was carried out. Clones were read by immunoSEQ multiplex PCR, and TCRdb kept only the in-frame ones, dropping some. The sample has about 98,000 clones; around two thirds are singletons. Material: PBMCs. The receptors were sampled from a male donor in good health and CMV-seronegative.

The sample holds a few counts of this clone. The chain uses TRBV9 and TRBJ2-3, with 7 nucleotides matching TRBD1. The CDR3 has 16 residues. Germline V gene data show CDR1 as SGDLS and CDR2 as YYNGEE. Trimming cost V 0 bases and J 0 bases; bases outside gene matches: 4. CDR3 protein: CASSVARGQSTDTQYF. The CDR3 nucleotides are TGTGCCAGCAGCGTAGCTAGGGGGCAGAGCACAGATACGCAGTATTTT.

V and J are TRBV20-1 and TRBJ2-7, with D uncertain. CDR1 and CDR2 from the germline V gene are DFQATT and SNEGSKA (reference sequence). The length of the CDR3 is 10 residues. The V and J ends lost 6 bases and 7 bases respectively, with 10 bases between them. CDR3 bases: TGCAGTGCGGAGTCCGGGGAGCAGTACTTC. The encoded protein is CSAESGEQYF.

CDR3 in DNA: TGTGCCAGCAGCGCAACCGGGACAGCGAATGAAAAACTGTTTTTT. Amino acids: CASSATGTANEKLFF. The rearrangement joins TRBV9 to TRBJ1-4, with 7 nucleotides matching TRBD1. Germline-derived CDR1 and CDR2 are SGDLS and YYNGEE. Trimming cost V 3 bases and J 5 bases; bases outside gene matches: 7. CDR3 length equals 15 residues. Filled out from reference TRBV9 and TRBJ1-4, the complete variable domain reads DSGVTQTPKHLITATGQRVTLRCSPRSGDLSVYWYQQSLDQGLQFLIQYYNGEERAKGNILERFSAQQFPDLHSELNLSSLELGDSALYFCASSATGTANEKLFFGSGTQLSVL.

This chain links TRBV28 with TRBJ2-1; 7 nucleotides line up with TRBD2. The germline gives CDR1 MDHEN, CDR2 SYDVKM. With V trimmed by 5 bases and J by 2 bases, 12 bases remained unmatched. The CDR3 is 17 residues long. DNA of the CDR3: TGTGCCAGCAGTCCCTCGGGTGCGGGAGCCCCCTACAATGAGCAGTTCTTC. Its protein is CASSPSGAGAPYNEQFF. Combining the CDR3 with reference TRBV28 and TRBJ2-1 gives the whole variable domain DVKVTQSSRYLVKRTGEKVFLECVQDMDHENMFWYRQDPGLGLRLIYFSYDVKMKEKGDIPEGYSVSREKKERFSLILESASTNQTSMYLCASSPSGAGAPYNEQFFGPGTRLTVL.

The V call is TRBV4-2, the J call TRBJ2-7; D is perhaps TRBD1 (6 bases). The germline gives CDR1 LGHNA, CDR2 YNFKEQ. Trimming cost V 0 bases and J 0 bases, with 12 bases left between them. The length of the CDR3 is 16 residues. The CDR3 spells CASSQDRDTTSYEQYF. CDR3 nucleotides: TGTGCCAGCAGCCAAGATCGGGACACCACCTCCTACGAGCAGTACTTC.

The rearrangement links TRBV19 to TRBJ1-2, with TRBD1 identical over 7 bases. With 5 bases clipped from V and 7 bases from J, the junction kept 13 bases outside the gene matches. The CDR3 has 15 amino acids. Germline V gene sequence: CDR1 LNHDA, CDR2 SQIVND (reference sequence). The CDR3 DNA follows: TGTGCCAGTAGTCTCCGCTTGGAGGGGGCTATTGGCTACACCTTC. As protein: CASSLRLEGAIGYTF.

The V and J genes are TRBV7-2 and TRBJ2-2; perhaps TRBD2 as D (6 bases). The CDR3 totals 17 residues. V was pared by 5 bases and J by 6 bases, with 22 bases between. The germline gives CDR1 SGHTA, CDR2 FQGNSA. The CDR3 DNA reads as TGTGCCAGCAGCCTCCGGCGCCGGGGGTGGGACGCCGGGGAGCTGTTTTTT. Translation: CASSLRRRGWDAGELFF.

The J gene is TRBJ1-4, the V gene TRBV7-9, with D uncertain. Germline CDR1 reads SEHNR; CDR2 reads FQNEAQ (reference sequence). CDR3 length equals 14 residues. The V end lost 5 bases, the J end lost 5 bases, and 12 bases lay between the germline ends. DNA for the CDR3: TGTGCCAGCAGCCCGCCGGGAGTCAATGAAAAACTGTTTTTT. Protein sequence: CASSPPGVNEKLFF.

The chain employs TRBV6-1 and TRBJ1-1; TRBD1 is a possible D gene (6 bases). V gave up 5 bases and J gave up 0 bases, with 13 bases separating them. The germline gives CDR1 MNHNS, CDR2 SASEGT. The CDR3 extends over 15 amino acids. CDR3 in DNA: TGTGCCAGCAGTAACCACAGGGATCTGAACACTGAAGCTTTCTTT. The encoded protein is CASSNHRDLNTEAFF.

This chain uses TRBV10-3 with TRBJ2-5; 9 positions agree with TRBD1. The J call may be in error: the DNA end matches TRBJ2-7 better. Looked up from germline, CDR1 is ENHRY and CDR2 is SYGVKD. The CDR3 totals 15 residues. The CDR3 sequence: CAISERGTGKDEQYF. Here the CDR3 DNA reads TGTGCCATCAGTGAAAGAGGGACAGGGAAGGACGAGCAGTACTTC.

This chain joins TRBV7-2 and TRBJ2-7; 8 bases map to TRBD2. Germline CDR1 and CDR2: SGHTA and FQGNSA. V was pared by 11 bases and J by 4 bases, with 28 bases of the junction left unmatched. The length of the CDR3 is 19 residues. The CDR3 loop is CARPLFATAGGSLRYEQYF. The CDR3 DNA is TGTGCCCGCCCCCTGTTCGCCACCGCGGGGGGCAGCCTCCGGTACGAGCAGTACTTC.

The CDR3 loop reads CAWSVSPVPRVPDTQYF. CDR3 DNA sequence: TGTGCCTGGAGTGTATCCCCCGTCCCTAGAGTCCCAGATACGCAGTATTTT. The chain couples TRBV30 to TRBJ2-3; no clear D gene. V was pared by 0 bases and J by 4 bases, with 20 bases between. CDR1 and CDR2 from the germline V gene are GTSNPN and SVGIG (reference sequence). This CDR3 spans 17 amino acids.

This chain uses TRBV6-5 with TRBJ2-7; TRBD2 is a possible D gene (6 bases). CDR3 length: 15 residues. CDR1 is MNHEY and CDR2 is SVGAGI in the germline V gene. V was cut by 6 bases and J by 5 bases, with 20 bases left in between. Here the CDR3 reads CASRSRDFPRHEQYF. CDR3 nucleotides: TGTGCCAGCAGATCCCGGGACTTCCCACGCCACGAGCAGTACTTC.

Written as DNA, the CDR3 is TGTGCCAGTAGTACTACAAGGACAGGTGGCGGCTACACCTTC. It yields the protein CASSTTRTGGGYTF. This rearrangement joins TRBV19 to TRBJ1-2, with 7 bases matching TRBD1. This CDR3 is built from 14 residues. V was clipped by 4 bases and J by 8 bases; unmatched bases: 10. Germline lookup yields CDR1 LNHDA and CDR2 SQIVND (reference sequence).

The chain employs TRBV5-1 and TRBJ2-5; D call uncertain. The CDR3 runs 12 residues. V gave up 5 bases and J gave up 5 bases, with 10 bases separating them. The germline gives CDR1 SGHRS, CDR2 YFSETQ. DNA for the CDR3: TGCGCCAGCAGTCCGGTGATGGAGACCCAGTACTTC. It encodes CASSPVMETQYF.

The chain has TRBV28 and TRBJ1-2; 10 positions match TRBD1. This CDR3 is 15 amino acids long. The ends lost 6 bases at V and 8 bases at J; junction bases unmatched: 12. Germline V lookup: CDR1 MDHEN, CDR2 SYDVKM. The CDR3 DNA is TGTGCCAGCAGCCCCCATGCGACAGGGGGCGCAGGCTACACCTTC. It specifies CASSPHATGGAGYTF.